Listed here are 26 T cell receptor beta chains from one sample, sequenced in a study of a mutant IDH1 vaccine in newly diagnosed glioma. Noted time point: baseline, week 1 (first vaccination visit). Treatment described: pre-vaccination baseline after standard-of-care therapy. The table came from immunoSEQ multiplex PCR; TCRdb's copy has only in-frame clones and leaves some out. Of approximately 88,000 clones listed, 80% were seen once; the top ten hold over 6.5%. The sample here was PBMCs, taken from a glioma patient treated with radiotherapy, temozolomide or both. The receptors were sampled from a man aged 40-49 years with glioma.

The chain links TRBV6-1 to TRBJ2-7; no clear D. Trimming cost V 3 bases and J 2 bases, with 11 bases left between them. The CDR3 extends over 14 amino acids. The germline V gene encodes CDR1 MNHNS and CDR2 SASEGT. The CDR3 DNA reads TGTGCCAGCAGTGACGGGCACCCACCCTACGAGCAGTACTTC. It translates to CASSDGHPPYEQYF.

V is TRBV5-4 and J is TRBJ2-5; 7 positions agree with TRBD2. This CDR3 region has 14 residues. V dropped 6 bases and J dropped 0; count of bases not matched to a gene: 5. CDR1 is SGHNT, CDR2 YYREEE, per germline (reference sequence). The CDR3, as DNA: TGTGCCAGCACTCTCGGGAGGAACCAAGAGACCCAGTACTTC. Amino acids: CASTLGRNQETQYF.

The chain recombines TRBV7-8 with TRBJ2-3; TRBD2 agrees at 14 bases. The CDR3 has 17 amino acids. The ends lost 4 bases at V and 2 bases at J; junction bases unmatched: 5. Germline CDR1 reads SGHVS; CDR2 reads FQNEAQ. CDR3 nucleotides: TGTGCCAGCAGCTCCGGGACTAGCGGGGGTTACACAGATACGCAGTATTTT. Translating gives CASSSGTSGGYTDTQYF.

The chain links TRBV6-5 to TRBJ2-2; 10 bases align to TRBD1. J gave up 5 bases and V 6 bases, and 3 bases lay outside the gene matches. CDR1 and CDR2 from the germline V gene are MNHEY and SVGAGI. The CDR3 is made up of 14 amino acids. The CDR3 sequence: CASSGTGATGELFF. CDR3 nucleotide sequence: TGTGCCAGCAGCGGGACAGGGGCTACCGGGGAGCTGTTTTTT.

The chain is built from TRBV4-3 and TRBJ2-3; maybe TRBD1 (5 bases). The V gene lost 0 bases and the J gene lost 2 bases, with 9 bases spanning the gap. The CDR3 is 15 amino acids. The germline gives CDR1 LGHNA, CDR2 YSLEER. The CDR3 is CASSQEWGLTDTQYF. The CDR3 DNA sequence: TGCGCCAGCAGCCAAGAGTGGGGCCTCACAGATACGCAGTATTTT.

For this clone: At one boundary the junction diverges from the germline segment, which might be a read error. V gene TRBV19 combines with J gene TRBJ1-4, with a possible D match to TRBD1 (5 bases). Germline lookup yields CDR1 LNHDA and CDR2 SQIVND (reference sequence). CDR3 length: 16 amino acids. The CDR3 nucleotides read TGTGCCAGTAGTCTTCCCGGGACCGCGGATTGGAAAAACCTGTTTTTT. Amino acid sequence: CASSLPGTADWKNLFF.

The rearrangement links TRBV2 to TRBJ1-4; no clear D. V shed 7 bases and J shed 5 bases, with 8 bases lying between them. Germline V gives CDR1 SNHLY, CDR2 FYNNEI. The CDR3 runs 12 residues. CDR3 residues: CASILGNEKLFF. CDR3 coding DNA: TGTGCCAGCATCCTAGGAAATGAAAAACTGTTTTTT.

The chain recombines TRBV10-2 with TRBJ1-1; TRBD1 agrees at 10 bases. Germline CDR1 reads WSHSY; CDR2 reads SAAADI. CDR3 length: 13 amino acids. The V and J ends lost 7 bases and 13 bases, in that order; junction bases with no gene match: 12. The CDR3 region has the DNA TGCGCCAGCATCGAACCGGGACAGGGGATGGTTTTCTTT. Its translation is CASIEPGQGMVFF.

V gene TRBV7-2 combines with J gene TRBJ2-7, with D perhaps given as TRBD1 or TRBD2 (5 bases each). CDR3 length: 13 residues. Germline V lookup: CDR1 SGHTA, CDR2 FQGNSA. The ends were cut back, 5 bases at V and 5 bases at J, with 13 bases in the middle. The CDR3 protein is CASSRTRDHEQYF. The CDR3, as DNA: TGTGCCAGCAGCCGTACCCGGGACCACGAGCAGTACTTC.

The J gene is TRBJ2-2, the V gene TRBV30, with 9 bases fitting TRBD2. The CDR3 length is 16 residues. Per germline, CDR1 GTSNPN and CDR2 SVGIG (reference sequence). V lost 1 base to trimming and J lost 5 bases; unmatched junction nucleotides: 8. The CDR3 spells CAWSGRRLAETGELFF. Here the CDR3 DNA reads TGTGCCTGGAGTGGTCGAAGACTAGCGGAAACCGGGGAGCTGTTTTTT.

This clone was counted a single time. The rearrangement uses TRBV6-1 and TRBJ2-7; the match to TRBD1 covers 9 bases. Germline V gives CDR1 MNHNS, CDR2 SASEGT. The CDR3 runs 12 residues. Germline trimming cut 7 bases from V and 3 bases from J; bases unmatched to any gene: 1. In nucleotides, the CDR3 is TGTGCCAGCATGGGACAGGGCTACGAGCAGTACTTC. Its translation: CASMGQGYEQYF.

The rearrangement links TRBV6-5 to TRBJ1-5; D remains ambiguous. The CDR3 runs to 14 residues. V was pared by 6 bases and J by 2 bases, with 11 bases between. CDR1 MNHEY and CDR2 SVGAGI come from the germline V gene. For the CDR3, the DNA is TGTGCCAGCAGCCACGGGATAGGCAATCAGCCCCAGCATTTT. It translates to CASSHGIGNQPQHF.

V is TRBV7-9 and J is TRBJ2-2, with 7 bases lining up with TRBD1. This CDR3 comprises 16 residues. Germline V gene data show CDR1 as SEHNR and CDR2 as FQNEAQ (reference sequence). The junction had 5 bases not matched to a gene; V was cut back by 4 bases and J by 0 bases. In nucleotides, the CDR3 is TGTGCCAGCAGCTCCCCGGACAGGTCGAACACCGGGGAGCTGTTTTTT. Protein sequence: CASSSPDRSNTGELFF.

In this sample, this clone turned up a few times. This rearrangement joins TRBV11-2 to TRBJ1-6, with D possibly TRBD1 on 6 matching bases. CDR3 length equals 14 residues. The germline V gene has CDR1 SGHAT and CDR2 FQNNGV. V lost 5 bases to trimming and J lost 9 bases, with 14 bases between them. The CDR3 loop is CASSRYRAGSPLHF. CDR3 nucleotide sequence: TGTGCCAGCAGCCGCTACAGGGCAGGTTCACCCCTCCACTTT.

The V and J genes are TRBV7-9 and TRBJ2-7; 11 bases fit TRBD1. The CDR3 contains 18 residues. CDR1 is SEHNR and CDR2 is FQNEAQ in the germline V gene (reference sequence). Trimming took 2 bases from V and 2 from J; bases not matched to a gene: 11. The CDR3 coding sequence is TGTGCCAGCAGCTTATGGCACCTGGGGACAGGGGGAACCTACGAGCAGTACTTC. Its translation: CASSLWHLGTGGTYEQYF.

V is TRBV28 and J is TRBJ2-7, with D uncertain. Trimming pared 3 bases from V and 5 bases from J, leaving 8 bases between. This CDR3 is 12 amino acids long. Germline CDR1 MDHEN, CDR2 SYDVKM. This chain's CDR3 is CASSFSSHEQYF. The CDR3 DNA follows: TGTGCCAGCAGTTTCTCCAGCCACGAGCAGTACTTC. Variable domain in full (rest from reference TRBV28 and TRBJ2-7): DVKVTQSSRYLVKRTGEKVFLECVQDMDHENMFWYRQDPGLGLRLIYFSYDVKMKEKGDIPEGYSVSREKKERFSLILESASTNQTSMYLCASSFSSHEQYFGPGTRLTVT.

Here the CDR3 reads CASSPQKGAGETQYF. The DNA for the CDR3 is TGTGCCAGCTCACCACAAAAGGGGGCAGGGGAGACCCAGTACTTC. This rearrangement joins TRBV18 to TRBJ2-5; 7 bases are a match to TRBD1. Germline lookup yields CDR1 KGHSH and CDR2 LQKENI. Germline trimming cut 1 base from V and 5 bases from J; bases unmatched to any gene: 7. The CDR3 sequence is 15 residues long. Complete variable domain (other parts from reference TRBV18 and TRBJ2-5): NAGVMQNPRHLVRRRGQEARLRCSPMKGHSHVYWYRQLPEEGLKFMVYLQKENIIDESGMPKERFSAEFPKEGPSILRIQQVVRGDSAAYFCASSPQKGAGETQYFGPGTRLLVL.

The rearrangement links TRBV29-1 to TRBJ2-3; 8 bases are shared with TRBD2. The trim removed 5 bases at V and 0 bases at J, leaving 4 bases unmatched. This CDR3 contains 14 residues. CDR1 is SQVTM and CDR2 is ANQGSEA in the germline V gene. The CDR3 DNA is TGCAGCGTTATCGCTAGCGGGAGCACAGATACGCAGTATTTT. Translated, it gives CSVIASGSTDTQYF.

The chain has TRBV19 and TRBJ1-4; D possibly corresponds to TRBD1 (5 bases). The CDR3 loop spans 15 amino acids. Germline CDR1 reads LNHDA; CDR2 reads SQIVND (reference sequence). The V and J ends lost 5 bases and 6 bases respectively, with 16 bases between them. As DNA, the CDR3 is TGTGCCAGTAGTCGGGGCGCTCTTTATTATGAAAAACTGTTTTTT. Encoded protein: CASSRGALYYEKLFF.

The CDR3 loop reads CASSLGAGDTQYF. The CDR3 DNA is TGTGCCAGCAGCTTAGGGGCGGGGGATACGCAGTATTTT. The V gene is TRBV11-2, the J gene TRBJ2-3, with D tentatively TRBD2 (6 bases). The V gene's germline CDR1 is SGHAT and CDR2 FQNNGV. The CDR3 spans 13 residues. The germline V and J ends were trimmed by 1 base and 6 bases, with 8 bases remaining between them.

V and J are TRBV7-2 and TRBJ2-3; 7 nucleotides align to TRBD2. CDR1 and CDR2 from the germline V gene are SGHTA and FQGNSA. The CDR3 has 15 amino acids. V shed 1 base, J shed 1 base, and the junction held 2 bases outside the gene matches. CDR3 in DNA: TGTGCCAGCAGCTTAGTGGCGGGGGGCACAGATACGCAGTATTTT. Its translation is CASSLVAGGTDTQYF. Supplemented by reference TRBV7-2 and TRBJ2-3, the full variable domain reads GAGVSQSPSNKVTEKGKDVELRCDPISGHTALYWYRQSLGQGLEFLIYFQGNSAPDKSGLPSDRFSAERTGGSVSTLTIQRTQQEDSAVYLCASSLVAGGTDTQYFGPGTRLTVL.

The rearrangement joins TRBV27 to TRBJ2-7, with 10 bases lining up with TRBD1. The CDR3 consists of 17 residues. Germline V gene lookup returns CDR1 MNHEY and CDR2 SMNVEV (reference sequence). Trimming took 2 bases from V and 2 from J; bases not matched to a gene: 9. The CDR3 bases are TGTGCCAGCAGTTTAATGGGACAGGGGACCTCTACCTACGAGCAGTACTTC. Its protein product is CASSLMGQGTSTYEQYF.

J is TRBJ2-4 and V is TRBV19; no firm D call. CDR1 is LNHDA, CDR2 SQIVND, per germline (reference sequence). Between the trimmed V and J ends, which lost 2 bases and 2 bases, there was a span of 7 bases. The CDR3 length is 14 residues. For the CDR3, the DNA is TGTGCCAGTAGTATATCTGGTCCCAAAAACATTCAGTACTTC. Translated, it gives CASSISGPKNIQYF.

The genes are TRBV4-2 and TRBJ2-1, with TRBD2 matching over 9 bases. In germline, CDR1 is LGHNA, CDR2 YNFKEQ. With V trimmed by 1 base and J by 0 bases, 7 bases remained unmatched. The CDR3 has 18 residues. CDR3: CASSQASGGISSYNEQFF. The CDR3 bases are TGTGCCAGCAGCCAAGCCAGCGGGGGGATCAGCTCCTACAATGAGCAGTTCTTC.

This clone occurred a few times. The CDR3 is CASSLVGGDTEAFF. The DNA for the CDR3 is TGTGCCAGCAGCTTAGTCGGGGGGGACACTGAAGCTTTCTTT. The V and J genes are TRBV7-6 and TRBJ1-1, with D possibly matching TRBD1 (5 bases). The V end lost 1 base, the J end lost 3 bases, and 9 bases lay between the germline ends. The germline gives CDR1 SGHVS, CDR2 FNYEAQ. There are 14 residues in the CDR3.

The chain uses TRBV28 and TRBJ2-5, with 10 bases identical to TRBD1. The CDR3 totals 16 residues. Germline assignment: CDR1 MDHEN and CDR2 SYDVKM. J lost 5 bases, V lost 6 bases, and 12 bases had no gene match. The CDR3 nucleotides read TGTGCCAGCAGCTTTGGGACAGGGGCCCGTGGGGAGACCCAGTACTTC. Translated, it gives CASSFGTGARGETQYF.